Below, 5 T cell receptor beta chains from the same sample are listed, as sequenced in a study of TIL therapy for anti-PD-1-resistant metastatic lung cancer. Stated time point: pre-treatment sample, taken before nivolumab and TIL therapy. The tumor samples were excised metastases, mostly pleural nodules or supraclavicular lymph nodes. This was the immunoSEQ v3 assay. Profiling relied on immunoSEQ multiplex PCR, and the TCRdb table lists in-frame clones only, not all of them. The table has some 13,000 clones, less than 70% seen once. This specimen consisted of tumor tissue, obtained at baseline. Source of these receptors: a woman between 25 and 85 years old with non-small cell lung cancer.

This chain joins TRBV19 and TRBJ2-5; 9 positions match TRBD2. CDR1 and CDR2 (germline): LNHDA, SQIVND (reference sequence). The CDR3 is 16 residues long. The V segment lost 0 bases and the J segment 1 base; nucleotides outside the gene matches: 3. CDR3 residues: CASSIDASGAQETQYF. DNA of the CDR3: TGTGCCAGTAGTATAGACGCTAGCGGGGCCCAAGAGACCCAGTACTTC.

This chain joins TRBV7-2 and TRBJ2-3; D ambiguous. CDR1 is SGHTA and CDR2 is FQGNSA in the germline V gene. V was cut by 8 bases and J by 2 bases, with 8 bases left in between. The CDR3 has 12 amino acids. The CDR3 here is CASAPYTDTQYF. DNA of the CDR3: TGTGCCAGCGCTCCCTACACAGATACGCAGTATTTT.

The J gene is TRBJ1-2, the V gene TRBV5-4, with 7 nucleotides matching TRBD1. The length of the CDR3 is 16 residues. J lost 5 bases, V lost 5 bases, and 15 bases had no gene match. Germline V CDR1 and CDR2: SGHNT, YYREEE (reference sequence). In DNA, the CDR3 is TGTGCCAGCAGGATGACAGGGTTTTCATCAGGTTATGGCTACACCTTC. Amino acids: CASRMTGFSSGYGYTF.

The chain employs TRBV4-3 and TRBJ1-5; D is ambiguous. Trimming removed 0 bases from V and 7 bases from J, with 7 bases in between. This CDR3 contains 13 residues. Germline V gives CDR1 LGHNA, CDR2 YSLEER. This CDR3 reads CASSQEVKQPQHF. The CDR3, as DNA: TGCGCCAGCAGCCAAGAAGTCAAACAGCCCCAGCATTTT.

The chain links TRBV10-2 to TRBJ2-1; 10 nucleotides agree with TRBD2. The germline gives CDR1 WSHSY, CDR2 SAAADI. With V trimmed by 4 bases and J by 1 base, 1 base remained unmatched. This CDR3 has 15 residues. CDR3 sequence (DNA): TGCGCCAGCAGTGCGACTAGCGGGTCCTACAATGAGCAGTTCTTC. Its translation is CASSATSGSYNEQFF.